The 9 T cell receptor beta chains below come from one sample, sequenced in a study of blood T cell repertoires in COVID-19 (TCRdb year 2020). The receptor library was made with the immunoSEQ multiplex PCR assay. Entries here come from immuneACCESS through TCRdb and include only in-frame sequences with V and J called. Some clones fail to appear in such tables; in the studies checked, an unresolved V gene covers under half of the shortfall, and the cause of the remainder is unknown. The sample yields just over 300,000 clones; 70% to 90% were counted once. The top ten hold less than 4.5% of the sample. Sequencing was carried out using PBMCs or T cells enriched from blood (not recorded which). The receptors originated from a young man who had recovered from COVID-19.

V is TRBV3-1 (or the pseudogene TRBV3-2) and J is TRBJ1-5, with TRBD1 identical over 10 bases. The germline V gene encodes CDR1 LGHDT and CDR2 YNNKEL (reference sequence). This CDR3 is built from 18 residues. Trimming removed 5 bases from V and 5 bases from J; junction bases left unmatched: 15. The CDR3 DNA is TGTGCCAGCAGCGAGGGCTCCGGACAGGGGGGAACTGATCAGCCCCAGCATTTT. This translates into CASSEGSGQGGTDQPQHF.

This clone was counted once. The chain recombines TRBV2 with TRBJ2-7; D is unclear. Per germline, CDR1 SNHLY and CDR2 FYNNEI. Trimming took 4 bases from V and 0 from J, leaving 7 bases between them. The CDR3 consists of 13 residues. DNA of the CDR3: TGTGCCAGCAGTGCCCCGAGCTCCTACGAGCAGTACTTC. It codes for CASSAPSSYEQYF.

The chain links TRBV18 to TRBJ2-1; 8 bases align to TRBD2. CDR3 length: 15 residues. In germline, CDR1 is KGHSH, CDR2 LQKENI. Trimming at V came to 7 bases and at J to 4 bases, leaving 9 bases not matched to a gene. CDR3 loop: CASFREGEEYNEQFF. For the CDR3, the DNA is TGTGCCAGCTTCCGGGAGGGGGAGGAATACAATGAGCAGTTCTTC.

J is TRBJ2-1 and V is TRBV29-1; D unclear. V was trimmed by 5 bases and J by 0 bases, leaving 8 bases between them. CDR1 is SQVTM and CDR2 is ANQGSEA in the germline V gene. This CDR3 spans 13 amino acids. CDR3 in amino acids: CSVSQSSYNEQFF. The CDR3 DNA is TGCAGCGTTTCACAGAGCTCCTACAATGAGCAGTTCTTC.

The CDR3 here is CATSGGARSEAFF. The CDR3 coding sequence is TGTGCCACCAGTGGGGGAGCGAGAAGTGAAGCTTTCTTT. J is TRBJ1-1 and V is TRBV24-1, with D unclear. The ends were cut back, 5 bases at V and 7 bases at J, with 13 bases in the middle. The CDR3 is made up of 13 amino acids. Germline V gives CDR1 KGHDR, CDR2 SFDVKD.

The rearrangement links TRBV19 to TRBJ2-1, with a weak D call TRBD2 (6 bases). V gave up 3 bases and J gave up 7 bases, with 13 bases separating them. Looked up from germline, CDR1 is LNHDA and CDR2 is SQIVND (reference sequence). The CDR3 covers 14 residues. The CDR3 protein is CASSIIGTQNEQFF. CDR3 DNA sequence: TGTGCCAGTAGTATCATCGGGACTCAAAATGAGCAGTTCTTC.

This clone has only a few counts. The rearrangement joins TRBV7-2 to TRBJ2-7, with 10 positions matching TRBD1. The CDR3 is made up of 15 amino acids. V shed 5 bases and J 0 bases; nucleotides not matched to a gene: 4. Germline lookup yields CDR1 SGHTA and CDR2 FQGNSA. The CDR3 reads CASSPDRGSSYEQYF. The CDR3 DNA is TGTGCCAGCAGCCCGGACAGGGGGAGCTCCTACGAGCAGTACTTC.

This rearrangement joins TRBV19 to TRBJ2-2; D remains unclear. The V end was cut by 10 bases, the J end by 0 bases, with 21 bases between. Germline V gene lookup returns CDR1 LNHDA and CDR2 SQIVND (reference sequence). The CDR3 totals 17 residues. The CDR3 reads CATSPTRRSANTGELFF. DNA for the CDR3: TGTGCCACAAGCCCAACCCGAAGATCCGCGAACACCGGGGAGCTGTTTTTT.

This clone was found a few times. This rearrangement joins TRBV28 to TRBJ2-7; perhaps TRBD1 as D (6 bases). This CDR3 spans 15 amino acids. The germline V gene has CDR1 MDHEN and CDR2 SYDVKM. With 2 bases removed from V and 0 bases from J, the gap between germline ends came to 11 bases. CDR3 in DNA: TGTGCCAGCAGTTTAATCGGGACATCCTCCTACGAGCAGTACTTC. This translates into CASSLIGTSSYEQYF.